This T cell receptor (beta chain) comes out of a study of tumor T cells in aggressive B-cell lymphoma. Sequencing used immunoSEQ multiplex PCR; TCRdb keeps in-frame clones, though not all of them. The sample contains 1,000 to 1,300 clones, 97% of which appear only once. V gave up 2 bases and J gave up 9 bases; unmatched junction bases: 0. This CDR3 spans 11 amino acids. Germline values: CDR1 ENHRY, CDR2 SYGVKD. The source of this sequence is an adult with diffuse large B cell lymphoma. The specimen was tumor tissue. V gene TRBV10-3 combines with J gene TRBJ2-7; 8 bases are a match to TRBD1. CDR3 DNA: TGTGCCATCAGTGAGGGACAGGGGCAGTACTTC. Its protein product is CAISEGQGQYF.